This T cell receptor (beta chain) was found in a study of immune heterogeneity within non-small cell lung tumors. Study summary: Squamous cell carcinomas accounted for a few of the tumors, non-squamous carcinomas for 10, and 1 was not otherwise specified.

This clonotype counts as medium-sized. Its target is unknown. CDR1 and CDR2 from the germline V gene are SEHNR and FQNEAQ (reference sequence). This CDR3 is built from 12 residues. The V end lost 7 bases, the J end lost 6 bases, and 12 bases lay between the germline ends. Whole-study results and caveats: Identical dominant CDR3 beta clonotypes were found recurring across a patient's tumor sites, along with site-unique high-frequency clones. A significant, moderate positive correlation (R 0.3 to 0.35) linked local T-cell clonality and tumor mutational burden.

TCR beta CDR3 was amplified by multiplex PCR using 32 V and 13 J primers. MiXCR, applied by TCRdb to the multiplex PCR reads, yields one record per CDR3 protein. The sample lists roughly 2,600 distinct CDR3 sequences; roughly 48% were seen once. The template consisted of bulk tumor genomic DNA, with around 600 ng used per sample. The authors collected several far-apart biopsies from each primary tumor during surgery. Each patient presented with untreated, newly diagnosed non-small cell lung cancer and received curative surgery. Curative-intent surgery was being performed on the donors, who were patients newly diagnosed with non-small cell lung cancer.

This TCR came from a man aged 45 to 65 with non-small cell lung cancer. The rearrangement uses TRBV7-9 and TRBJ1-1, with a tentative D call TRBD1 (5 bases). What was sequenced was lung tumor tissue. The CDR3 sequence: CASTGGKAEAFF. For the CDR3, the DNA is TGTGCCAGCACCGGGGGGAAAGCTGAAGCTTTCTTT.